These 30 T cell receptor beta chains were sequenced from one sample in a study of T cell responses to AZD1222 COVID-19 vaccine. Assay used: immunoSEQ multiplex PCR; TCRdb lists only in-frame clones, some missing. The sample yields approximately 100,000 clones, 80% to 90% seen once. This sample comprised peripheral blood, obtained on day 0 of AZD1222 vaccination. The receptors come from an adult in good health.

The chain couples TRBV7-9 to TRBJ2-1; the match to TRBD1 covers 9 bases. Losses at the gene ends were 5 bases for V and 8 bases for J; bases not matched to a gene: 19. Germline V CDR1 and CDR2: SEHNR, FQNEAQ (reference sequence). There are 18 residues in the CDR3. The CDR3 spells CASSLKMSMGQGADEQFF. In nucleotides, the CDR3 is TGTGCCAGCAGCCTTAAGATGTCCATGGGACAGGGAGCGGATGAGCAGTTCTTC.

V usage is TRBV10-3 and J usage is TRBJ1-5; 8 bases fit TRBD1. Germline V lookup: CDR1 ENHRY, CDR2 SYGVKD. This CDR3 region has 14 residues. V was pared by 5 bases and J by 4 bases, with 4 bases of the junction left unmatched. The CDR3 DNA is TGTGCCATCAGTCCCGGACAGGGTAATCAGCCCCAGCATTTT. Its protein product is CAISPGQGNQPQHF.

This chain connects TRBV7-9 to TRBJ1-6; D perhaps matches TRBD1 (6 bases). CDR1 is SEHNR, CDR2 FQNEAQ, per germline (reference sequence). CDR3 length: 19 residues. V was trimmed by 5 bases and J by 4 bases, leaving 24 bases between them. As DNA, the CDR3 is TGTGCCAGCAGCCGCCGAGGGGGGCTCACTCCTCAGTATAATTCACCCCTCCACTTT. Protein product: CASSRRGGLTPQYNSPLHF. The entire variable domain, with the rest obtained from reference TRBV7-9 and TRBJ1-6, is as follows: DTGVSQNPRHKITKRGQNVTFRCDPISEHNRLYWYRQTLGQGPEFLTYFQNEAQLEKSRLLSDRFSAERPKGSFSTLEIQRTEQGDSAMYLCASSRRGGLTPQYNSPLHFGNGTRLTVT.

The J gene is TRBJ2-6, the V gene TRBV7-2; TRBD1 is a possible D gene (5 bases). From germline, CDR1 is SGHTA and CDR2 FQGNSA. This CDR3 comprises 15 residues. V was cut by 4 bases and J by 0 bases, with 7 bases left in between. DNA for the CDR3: TGTGCCAGCAGCTACGACAGCTCTGGGGCCAACGTCCTGACTTTC. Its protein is CASSYDSSGANVLTF.

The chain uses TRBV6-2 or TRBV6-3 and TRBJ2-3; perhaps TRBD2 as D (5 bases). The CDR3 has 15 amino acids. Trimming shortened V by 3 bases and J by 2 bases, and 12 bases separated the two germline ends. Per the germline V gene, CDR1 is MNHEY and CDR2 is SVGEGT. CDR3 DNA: TGTGCCAGCAGTTATCTAGCAGGATCCACAGATACGCAGTATTTT. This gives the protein CASSYLAGSTDTQYF.

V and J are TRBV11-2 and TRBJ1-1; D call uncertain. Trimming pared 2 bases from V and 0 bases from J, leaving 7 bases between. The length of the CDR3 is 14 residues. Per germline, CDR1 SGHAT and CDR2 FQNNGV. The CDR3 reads CASSLKSMNTEAFF. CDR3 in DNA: TGTGCCAGCAGCTTAAAGTCCATGAACACTGAAGCTTTCTTT. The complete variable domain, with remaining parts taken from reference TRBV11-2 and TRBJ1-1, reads EAGVAQSPRYKIIEKRQSVAFWCNPISGHATLYWYQQILGQGPKLLIQFQNNGVVDDSQLPKDRFSAERLKGVDSTLKIQPAKLEDSAVYLCASSLKSMNTEAFFGQGTRLTVV.

The CDR3 DNA reads as TGTGCCAGCTCACCATCGCAGTTGCTCACAGATACGCAGTATTTT. This encodes CASSPSQLLTDTQYF. The rearrangement links TRBV18 to TRBJ2-3; D unresolved. V was cut by 2 bases and J by 2 bases, with 11 bases left in between. Per the germline V gene, CDR1 is KGHSH and CDR2 is LQKENI. This CDR3 is 15 amino acids long.

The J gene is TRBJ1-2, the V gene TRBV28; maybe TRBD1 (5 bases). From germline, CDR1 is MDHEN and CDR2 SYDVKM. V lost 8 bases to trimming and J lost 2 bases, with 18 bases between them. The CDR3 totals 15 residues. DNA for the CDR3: TGTGCCAGCCACCCGGGGGTGGAGTGGAACTATGGCTACACCTTC. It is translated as CASHPGVEWNYGYTF.

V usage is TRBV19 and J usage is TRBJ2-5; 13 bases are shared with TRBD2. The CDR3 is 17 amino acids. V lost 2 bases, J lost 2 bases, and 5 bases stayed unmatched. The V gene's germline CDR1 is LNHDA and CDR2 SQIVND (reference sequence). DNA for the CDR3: TGTGCCAGTAGTATAATACTAGCGGGAGGGCGGCAAGAGACCCAGTACTTC. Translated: CASSIILAGGRQETQYF.

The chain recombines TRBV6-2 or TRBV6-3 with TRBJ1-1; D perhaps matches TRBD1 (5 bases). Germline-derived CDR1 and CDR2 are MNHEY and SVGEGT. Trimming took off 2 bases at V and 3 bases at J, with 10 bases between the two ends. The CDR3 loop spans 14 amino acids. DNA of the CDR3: TGTGCCAGCAGTTACGGGCAGGGTGACACTGAAGCTTTCTTT. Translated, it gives CASSYGQGDTEAFF.

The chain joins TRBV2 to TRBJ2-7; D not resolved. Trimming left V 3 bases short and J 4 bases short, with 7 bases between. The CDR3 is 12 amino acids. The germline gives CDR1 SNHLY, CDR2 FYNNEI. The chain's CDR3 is CASSEDAYEQYF. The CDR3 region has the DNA TGTGCCAGCAGTGAGGACGCTTACGAGCAGTACTTC.

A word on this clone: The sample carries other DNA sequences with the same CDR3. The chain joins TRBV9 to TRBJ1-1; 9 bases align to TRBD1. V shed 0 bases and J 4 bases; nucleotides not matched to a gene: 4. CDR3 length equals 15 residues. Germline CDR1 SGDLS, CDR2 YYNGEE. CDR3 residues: CASSVGGTGTTEAFF. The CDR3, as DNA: TGTGCCAGCAGCGTAGGGGGGACAGGGACCACTGAAGCTTTCTTT.

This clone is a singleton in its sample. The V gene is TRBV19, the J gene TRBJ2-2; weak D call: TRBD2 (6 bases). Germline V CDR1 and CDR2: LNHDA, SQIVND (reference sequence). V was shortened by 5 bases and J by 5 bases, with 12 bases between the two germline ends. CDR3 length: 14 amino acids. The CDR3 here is CASSPLEGTGELFF. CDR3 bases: TGTGCCAGTAGTCCGCTGGAGGGTACCGGGGAGCTGTTTTTT.

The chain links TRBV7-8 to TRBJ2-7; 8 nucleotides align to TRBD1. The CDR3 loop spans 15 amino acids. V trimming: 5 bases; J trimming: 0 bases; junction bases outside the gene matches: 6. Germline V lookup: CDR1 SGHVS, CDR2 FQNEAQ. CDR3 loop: CASSNDRGNSYEQYF. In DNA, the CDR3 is TGTGCCAGCAGCAACGACAGGGGTAACTCCTACGAGCAGTACTTC.

The CDR3 nucleotides read TGTGCCAGCAGTTCCAGGGGACAAACGGACTATGGCTACACCTTC. It translates to CASSSRGQTDYGYTF. The chain uses TRBV6-5 and TRBJ1-2; tentative D call: TRBD1 (6 bases). This CDR3 is 15 amino acids long. Germline lookup yields CDR1 MNHEY and CDR2 SVGAGI. Trimming took 4 bases from V and 3 from J, leaving 15 bases between them.

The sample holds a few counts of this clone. The CDR3 coding sequence is TGTGCCATCCCCGGACAGGCAATCACAGATACGCAGTATTTT. Encoded protein: CAIPGQAITDTQYF. The J gene is TRBJ2-3, the V gene TRBV24-1; 7 bases agree with TRBD1. CDR1 and CDR2 from the germline V gene are KGHDR and SFDVKD. V lost 11 bases, J lost 2 bases, and 9 bases stayed unmatched. The CDR3 sequence is 14 residues long.

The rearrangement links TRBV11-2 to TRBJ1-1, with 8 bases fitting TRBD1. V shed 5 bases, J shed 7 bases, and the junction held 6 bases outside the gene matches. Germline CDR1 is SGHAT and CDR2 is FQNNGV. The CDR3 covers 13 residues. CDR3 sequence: CASSTQGGSEAFF. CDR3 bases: TGTGCCAGCAGCACACAGGGGGGGAGTGAAGCTTTCTTT.

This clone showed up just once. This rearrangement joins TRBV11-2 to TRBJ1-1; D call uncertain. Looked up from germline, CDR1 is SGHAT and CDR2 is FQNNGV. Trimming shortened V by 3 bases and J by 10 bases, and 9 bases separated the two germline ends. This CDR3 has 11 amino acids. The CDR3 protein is CASSFMEAAFF. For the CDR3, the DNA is TGTGCCAGCAGCTTTATGGAAGCAGCTTTCTTT. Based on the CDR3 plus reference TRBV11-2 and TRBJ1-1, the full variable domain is EAGVAQSPRYKIIEKRQSVAFWCNPISGHATLYWYQQILGQGPKLLIQFQNNGVVDDSQLPKDRFSAERLKGVDSTLKIQPAKLEDSAVYLCASSFMEAAFFGQGTRLTVV.

The CDR3 DNA reads as TGTGCCAGCAGCTTGATAGTCGCGGGAGGGGGCAATGAGCAGTTCTTC. It is translated as CASSLIVAGGGNEQFF. This chain connects TRBV5-6 to TRBJ2-1; 9 bases line up with TRBD2. The CDR3 is made up of 16 amino acids. The trim removed 1 base at V and 6 bases at J, leaving 8 bases unmatched. CDR1 is SGHDT, CDR2 YYEEEE, per germline.

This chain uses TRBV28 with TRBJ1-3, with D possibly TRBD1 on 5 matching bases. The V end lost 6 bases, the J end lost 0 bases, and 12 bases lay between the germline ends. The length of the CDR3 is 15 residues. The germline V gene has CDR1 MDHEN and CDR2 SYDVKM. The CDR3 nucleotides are TGTGCCAGCAGGCCCAGGGATTTCTCTGGAAACACCATATATTTT. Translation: CASRPRDFSGNTIYF.

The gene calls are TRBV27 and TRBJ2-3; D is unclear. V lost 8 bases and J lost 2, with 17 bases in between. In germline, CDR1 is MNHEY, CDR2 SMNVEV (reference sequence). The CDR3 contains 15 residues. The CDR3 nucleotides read TGTGCCAGCGCCCGGATCGCCGGCGTCACAGATACGCAGTATTTT. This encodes CASARIAGVTDTQYF.

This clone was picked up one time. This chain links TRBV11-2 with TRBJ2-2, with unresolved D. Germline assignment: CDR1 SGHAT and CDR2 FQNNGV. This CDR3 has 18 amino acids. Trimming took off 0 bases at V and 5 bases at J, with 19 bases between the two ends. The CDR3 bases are TGTGCCAGCAGCTTAGAGGATGTCCGGACCTGGCTAACCGGGGAGCTGTTTTTT. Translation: CASSLEDVRTWLTGELFF.

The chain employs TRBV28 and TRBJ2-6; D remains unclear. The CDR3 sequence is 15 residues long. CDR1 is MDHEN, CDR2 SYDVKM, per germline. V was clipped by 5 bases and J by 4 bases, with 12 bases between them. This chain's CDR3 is CASSPPWTGANVLTF. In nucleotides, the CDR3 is TGTGCCAGCAGTCCCCCCTGGACCGGGGCCAACGTCCTGACTTTC.

CDR3 sequence (DNA): TGTGCCAGCAGTTTATCACCGGGACAGGGTCGAGGTGGCTACACCTTC. It specifies CASSLSPGQGRGGYTF. The J gene is TRBJ1-2, the V gene TRBV27; 9 bases agree with TRBD1. Germline trimming cut 0 bases from V and 7 bases from J; bases unmatched to any gene: 9. Germline CDR1 MNHEY, CDR2 SMNVEV (reference sequence). CDR3 length: 16 residues.

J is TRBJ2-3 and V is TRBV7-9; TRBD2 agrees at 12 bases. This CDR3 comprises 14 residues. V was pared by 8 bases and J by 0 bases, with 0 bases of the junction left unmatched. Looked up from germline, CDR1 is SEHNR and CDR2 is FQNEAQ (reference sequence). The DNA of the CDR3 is TGTGCCAGCCTAGCGGGGGGGAGCACAGATACGCAGTATTTT. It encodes CASLAGGSTDTQYF. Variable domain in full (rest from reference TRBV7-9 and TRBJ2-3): DTGVSQNPRHKITKRGQNVTFRCDPISEHNRLYWYRQTLGQGPEFLTYFQNEAQLEKSRLLSDRFSAERPKGSFSTLEIQRTEQGDSAMYLCASLAGGSTDTQYFGPGTRLTVL.

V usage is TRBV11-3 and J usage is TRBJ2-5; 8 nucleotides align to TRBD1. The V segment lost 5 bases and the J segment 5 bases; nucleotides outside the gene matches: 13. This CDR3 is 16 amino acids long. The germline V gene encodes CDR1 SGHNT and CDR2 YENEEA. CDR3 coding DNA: TGTGCCAGCAGCCCAGGCAGCAGGGGGCCAGGGGAGACCCAGTACTTC. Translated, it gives CASSPGSRGPGETQYF.

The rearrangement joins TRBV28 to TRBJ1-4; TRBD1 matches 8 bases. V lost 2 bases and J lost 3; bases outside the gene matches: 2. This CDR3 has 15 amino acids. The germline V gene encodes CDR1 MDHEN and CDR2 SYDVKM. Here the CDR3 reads CASSLPGQANEKLFF. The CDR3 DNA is TGTGCCAGCAGTTTACCGGGACAGGCTAATGAAAAACTGTTTTTT.

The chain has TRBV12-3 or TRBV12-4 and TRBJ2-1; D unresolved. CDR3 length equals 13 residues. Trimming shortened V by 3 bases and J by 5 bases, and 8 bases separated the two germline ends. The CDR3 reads CASSLSLNNEQFF. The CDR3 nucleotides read TGTGCCAGCAGTTTGTCACTTAACAATGAGCAGTTCTTC.

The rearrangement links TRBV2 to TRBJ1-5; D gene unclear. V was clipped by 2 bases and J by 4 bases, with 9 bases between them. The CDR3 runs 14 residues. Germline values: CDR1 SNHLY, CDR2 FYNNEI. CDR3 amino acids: CASSERLRNQPQHF. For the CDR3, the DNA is TGTGCCAGCAGTGAACGGCTCAGGAATCAGCCCCAGCATTTT. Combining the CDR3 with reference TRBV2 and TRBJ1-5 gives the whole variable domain EPEVTQTPSHQVTQMGQEVILRCVPISNHLYFYWYRQILGQKVEFLVSFYNNEISEKSEIFDDQFSVERPDGSNFTLKIRSTKLEDSAMYFCASSERLRNQPQHFGDGTRLSIL.

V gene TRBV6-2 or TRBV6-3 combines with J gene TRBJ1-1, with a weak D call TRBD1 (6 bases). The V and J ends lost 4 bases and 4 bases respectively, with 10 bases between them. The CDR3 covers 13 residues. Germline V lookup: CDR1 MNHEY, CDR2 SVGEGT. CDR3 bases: TGTGCCAGCAGTTTCAAGGGGGGCACTGAAGCTTTCTTT. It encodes CASSFKGGTEAFF.